These T cell receptor beta chains were read from a single sample in a study of identical twins. TCRdb redid the calling of the 5' RACE reads with MiXCR, one entry per CDR3 protein. The sample consists of 700,000 to 950,000 distinct CDR3 sequences, roughly an eighth of them appearing once. These data are also associated with another study on yellow fever vaccine responses in identical twins.

The sequenced sample consisted of PBMCs. The receptor set was obtained from a woman under 30 in good health. CDR3s include the opening cysteine and the closing phenylalanine or tryptophan. The D gene is left open where the match is weak. Not all rows give a size; the values are once, few, many and, for expanded clones, a class.

j_gene,d_gene,abundance,v_gene,CDR3nt,CDR3aa
TRBJ2-5,-,-,TRBV28,TGTGCCAGCAATCATCGGGCTAGCAACGTGGAGACCCAGTACTTC,CASNHRASNVETQYF
TRBJ1-5,-,-,TRBV5-8,TGTGCCAGCAGCTTGGGCCGGGACGGAAGCAATCAGCCCCAGCATTTT,CASSLGRDGSNQPQHF
TRBJ2-1,-,few,TRBV11-2,TGTGCCAGCAGCGGAGCGGTTGCCTACAATGAGCAGTTCTTC,CASSGAVAYNEQFF
TRBJ1-2,TRBD1,-,TRBV5-5,TGTGCCAGCAGCCCCGGGGACAGTCGATATGGCTACACCTTC,CASSPGDSRYGYTF
TRBJ2-1,-,few,TRBV10-3,TGTGCCATCAGTGAGTCGAGGGTTCTCCGGCGCTCCTACAATGAGCAGTTCTTC,CAISESRVLRRSYNEQFF
TRBJ2-5,TRBD1,-,TRBV7-6,TGTGCCAGCAGCCGTCCCCAGGGGGCAGGGGAGACCCAGTACTTC,CASSRPQGAGETQYF
TRBJ2-3,TRBD2,few,TRBV2,TGTGCCAGCAGACCGGGACTAGCGGGAGGCTTTTCTAGCACAGATACGCAGTATTTT,CASRPGLAGGFSSTDTQYF
TRBJ2-1,TRBD2,-,TRBV11-2,TGTGCCAGCAGCTTAGCCCGACTAGCGGTATACAATGAGCAGTTCTTC,CASSLARLAVYNEQFF
TRBJ1-5,-,many,TRBV20-1,TGCAGTGCTAGAGATCTCTTAAGAGATCAGCCCCAGCATTTT,CSARDLLRDQPQHF
TRBJ1-2,-,few,TRBV2,TGTGCCAGCACCACATGGGGCGGCTACACCTTC,CASTTWGGYTF
TRBJ2-2,TRBD2,few,TRBV29-1,TGCAGCGTTGTTAGCGGGGGACCAAACACCGGGGAGCTGTTTTTT,CSVVSGGPNTGELFF
TRBJ2-2,-,-,TRBV12-3/TRBV12-4,TGTGCCAGCAGTCCCAGGGGACCCGGGGAGCTGTTTTTT,CASSPRGPGELFF
TRBJ2-7,-,-,TRBV6-2/TRBV6-3,TGTGCCAGCAGTTACTCCAGGTCCTACTCCTACGAGCAGTACTTC,CASSYSRSYSYEQYF
TRBJ2-3,-,-,TRBV29-1,TGCAGCGCCTTGCCCCGGGTCACAGTGGATACGCAGTATTTT,CSALPRVTVDTQYF
TRBJ2-3,-,many,TRBV7-9,TGTGCCAGCAGCTTACCCTATACAGATACGCAGTATTTT,CASSLPYTDTQYF
TRBJ2-5,-,few,TRBV28,TGTGCCAGCAGCCCTTCCTCGACAGGCGGGATGACCCAGTACTTC,CASSPSSTGGMTQYF
TRBJ2-2,-,few,TRBV5-1,TGCGCCAGCAGCCGGGAGACAGGGAACACCGGGGAGCTGTTTTTT,CASSRETGNTGELFF
TRBJ1-1,-,once,TRBV14,TGTGCCAGCAGCCAACAGGGGTCCACTGAAGCTCTCTTT,CASSQQGSTEALF
TRBJ1-3,-,many,TRBV12-3/TRBV12-4,TGTGCCAGCAGCCCTCAGACCTCTGGAAACACCATATATTTT,CASSPQTSGNTIYF
TRBJ2-3,-,-,TRBV5-5,TGTGCCAGCAGCTTAGGTCCGGGGAGGGATACGCAGTATTTT,CASSLGPGRDTQYF
TRBJ2-1,-,many,TRBV12-3/TRBV12-4,TGTGCCAGCAGTTTACGGCGGGAAAGCTCCTACAATGAGCAGTTCTTC,CASSLRRESSYNEQFF
TRBJ1-1,-,-,TRBV5-1,TGCGCCAGCAGCACCGGACAAGCCGCAGAGGGTGAAGCTTTCTTT,CASSTGQAAEGEAFF
TRBJ2-7,TRBD2,-,TRBV20-1,TGCAGTGCCAGGACCGGGACTAGCGGGATCTACGAGCAGTACTTC,CSARTGTSGIYEQYF
TRBJ2-5,-,few,TRBV2,TGTGCCAGCAGGGGTATCGAGACCCAGTACTTC,CASRGIETQYF